The 24 T cell receptor beta chains reported below all come from one sample, sequenced in a study of T cell responses to AZD1222 COVID-19 vaccine. Assay used: immunoSEQ multiplex PCR; TCRdb lists only in-frame clones, some missing. The sample lists 100,000 to 120,000 clones; about 85% were seen once. The sample consisted of peripheral blood, taken on day 0 of AZD1222 vaccination. These receptors were taken from an adult in good health.

This chain joins TRBV4-1 and TRBJ2-7, with 10 bases matching TRBD2. With 3 bases clipped from V and 6 bases from J, the junction kept 8 bases outside the gene matches. The CDR3 is 15 amino acids. Germline V gene sequence: CDR1 MGHRA, CDR2 YSYEKL. CDR3 bases: TGCGCCAGCAGCCAGTTTAACAGCGGGGGGGGCGAGCAGTACTTC. Its protein product is CASSQFNSGGGEQYF.

The chain combines TRBV2 with TRBJ1-4, with a possible D match to TRBD1 (5 bases). CDR1 and CDR2 from the germline V gene are SNHLY and FYNNEI. Trimming left V 6 bases short and J 5 bases short, with 7 bases between. This CDR3 is 12 amino acids long. The CDR3 bases are TGTGCCAGCAGGCGGGGGAATGAAAAACTGTTTTTT. Translation: CASRRGNEKLFF.

CDR3 loop: CASTADPSSYNEQFF. The CDR3 region has the DNA TGTGCCAGCACGGCGGACCCAAGCTCCTACAATGAGCAGTTCTTC. The rearrangement links TRBV5-5 to TRBJ2-1; no clear D gene. Trimming removed 6 bases from V and 0 bases from J, with 13 bases in between. Germline V gives CDR1 SGHKS, CDR2 YYEKEE (reference sequence). CDR3 length equals 15 residues.

The chain recombines TRBV11-3 with TRBJ1-6; tentatively, D is TRBD1 (5 bases). V lost 5 bases to trimming and J lost 5 bases, with 10 bases between them. In germline, CDR1 is SGHNT, CDR2 YENEEA. The CDR3 extends over 14 amino acids. This CDR3 is CASSRQYDNSPLHF. The CDR3 coding sequence is TGTGCCAGCAGCCGACAGTACGATAATTCACCCCTCCACTTT. Looking up the rest from reference TRBV11-3 and TRBJ1-6 gives the full variable domain: EAGVVQSPRYKIIEKKQPVAFWCNPISGHNTLYWYLQNLGQGPELLIRYENEEAVDDSQLPKDRFSAERLKGVDSTLKIQPAELGDSAVYLCASSRQYDNSPLHFGNGTRLTVT.

This clone occurred a few times. V and J are TRBV3-1 (or the pseudogene TRBV3-2) and TRBJ1-2, with D possibly being TRBD1 (6 bases). CDR1 is LGHDT, CDR2 YNNKEL, per germline (reference sequence). V lost 0 bases and J lost 1, with 12 bases in between. The length of the CDR3 is 16 residues. The DNA of the CDR3 is TGTGCCAGCAGCCAAGATGCCAGGGGCCTTAACTATGGCTACACCTTC. Translating it yields CASSQDARGLNYGYTF.

This chain connects TRBV4-3 to TRBJ1-3; maybe TRBD1 (5 bases). V gave up 0 bases and J gave up 5 bases, with 8 bases separating them. The CDR3 runs 14 residues. Germline V lookup: CDR1 LGHNA, CDR2 YSLEER. The CDR3 loop is CASSQDSGRNTIYF. The DNA for the CDR3 is TGCGCCAGCAGCCAAGATTCAGGGAGAAACACCATATATTTT.

The chain recombines TRBV13 with TRBJ1-2; D might be TRBD1 (5 bases). The CDR3 spans 15 residues. The germline CDR1 and CDR2 sequences are PRHDT and FYEKMQ (reference sequence). V lost 3 bases, J lost 3 bases, and 14 bases lay in between. CDR3 sequence reads: CASSFQGRADYGYTF. The CDR3 DNA reads TGTGCCAGCAGCTTCCAGGGAAGAGCTGACTATGGCTACACCTTC.

The chain links TRBV19 to TRBJ1-4; a weak D match, TRBD1 (6 bases). Trimming removed 6 bases from V and 0 bases from J, with 14 bases in between. Germline-derived CDR1 and CDR2 are LNHDA and SQIVND (reference sequence). The CDR3 sequence is 16 residues long. The CDR3 loop is CASRHPPGATNEKLFF. CDR3 DNA sequence: TGTGCCAGTAGACACCCTCCAGGGGCAACTAATGAAAAACTGTTTTTT.

The chain carries TRBV19 and TRBJ2-6, with 10 bases lining up with TRBD2. With 4 bases clipped from V and 1 base from J, the junction kept 13 bases outside the gene matches. This CDR3 has 20 amino acids. Per the germline V gene, CDR1 is LNHDA and CDR2 is SQIVND (reference sequence). The CDR3 spells CASSTGRASGRSSGANVLTF. DNA of the CDR3: TGTGCCAGTAGTACGGGTCGGGCTAGCGGGAGAAGTTCTGGGGCCAACGTCCTGACTTTC.

The chain uses TRBV6-5 and TRBJ1-2; D is perhaps TRBD1 (6 bases). V was pared by 5 bases and J by 0 bases, with 10 bases between. CDR3 size: 14 residues. Per germline, CDR1 MNHEY and CDR2 SVGAGI. CDR3 bases: TGTGCCAGCAGTAGACAGGCCGCTAACTATGGCTACACCTTC. Its protein product is CASSRQAANYGYTF.

The genes are TRBV19 and TRBJ1-6; D not certain. Germline V gene lookup returns CDR1 LNHDA and CDR2 SQIVND (reference sequence). The ends were cut back, 5 bases at V and 5 bases at J, with 19 bases in the middle. This CDR3 comprises 17 residues. The CDR3 loop reads CASSPYPSPTDNSPLHF. The CDR3, as DNA: TGTGCCAGTAGTCCCTATCCCAGCCCCACGGATAATTCACCCCTCCACTTT.

The chain employs TRBV19 and TRBJ1-5; D unclear. The CDR3 contains 12 residues. Per germline, CDR1 LNHDA and CDR2 SQIVND (reference sequence). Trimming cost V 10 bases and J 4 bases, with 11 bases left between them. In DNA form, the CDR3 reads TGTGCCACCACTAGCGGAAATCAGCCCCAGCATTTT. Residues: CATTSGNQPQHF.

The rearrangement uses TRBV19 and TRBJ1-2, with D perhaps TRBD1 (5 bases). The V gene lost 3 bases and the J gene lost 8 bases, with 10 bases spanning the gap. This CDR3 comprises 12 residues. The V gene's germline CDR1 is LNHDA and CDR2 SQIVND (reference sequence). This CDR3 is CASSMRQGGYTF. The CDR3 bases are TGTGCCAGTAGTATGAGGCAGGGAGGCTACACCTTC.

In its sample, this clone was seen once. The chain has TRBV28 and TRBJ1-6; D not resolved. Trimming removed 5 bases at V and 13 bases at J, with 15 bases between. CDR1 is MDHEN, CDR2 SYDVKM, per germline. The length of the CDR3 is 13 residues. The CDR3 nucleotides are TGTGCCAGCAGTACGCCGGGCCCCTATCCCCTCCACTTT. It codes for CASSTPGPYPLHF.

This sequence joins TRBV28 and TRBJ1-1; TRBD1 might be the D (6 bases). The CDR3 length is 15 residues. The germline CDR1 and CDR2 sequences are MDHEN and SYDVKM. Trimming left V 4 bases short and J 12 bases short, with 24 bases between. DNA for the CDR3: TGTGCCAGCAGTTCTCAGGTATTGGTCGCCAGGGGACCTTTCTTT. Amino acid sequence: CASSSQVLVARGPFF.

This chain joins TRBV5-1 and TRBJ2-7; perhaps TRBD1 as D (5 bases). Germline CDR1 and CDR2: SGHRS and YFSETQ. The CDR3 length is 14 residues. Trimming removed 7 bases at V and 1 base at J, with 15 bases between. CDR3 loop: CASGKGIESYEQYF. Written as DNA, the CDR3 is TGCGCCAGCGGAAAGGGGATAGAATCCTACGAGCAGTACTTC.

V usage is TRBV19 and J usage is TRBJ2-2; D remains ambiguous. This CDR3 is built from 15 residues. The germline V gene has CDR1 LNHDA and CDR2 SQIVND (reference sequence). V lost 5 bases to trimming and J lost 2 bases, with 12 bases between them. Here the CDR3 reads CASSLVVGNTGELFF. CDR3 sequence (DNA): TGTGCCAGTAGTTTGGTCGTAGGCAACACCGGGGAGCTGTTTTTT. The complete variable domain, with remaining parts taken from reference TRBV19 and TRBJ2-2, reads DGGITQSPKYLFRKEGQNVTLSCEQNLNHDAMYWYRQDPGQGLRLIYYSQIVNDFQKGDIAEGYSVSREKKESFPLTVTSAQKNPTAFYLCASSLVVGNTGELFFGEGSRLTVL.

Regarding this clone: Mismatch with germline at one junction end may stem from a read error. The V gene is TRBV7-3, the J gene TRBJ2-3; tentatively, D is TRBD2 (5 bases). This CDR3 contains 14 residues. The germline CDR1 and CDR2 sequences are SGHTA and FQGTGA. The CDR3 loop is CASSSGLGTDTQYF. The CDR3 DNA reads TGTGCCAGCAGCTCTGGACTGGGCACGGATACGCAGTATTTT.

As DNA, the CDR3 is TGTGCCAGCTCCCGGGAGCGGACAGCTGAAAAACTGTTTTTT. It specifies CASSRERTAEKLFF. This chain joins TRBV18 and TRBJ1-4, with D possibly TRBD1 on 6 matching bases. CDR3 size: 14 residues. Deletions cut 6 bases from V and 7 bases from J, with 15 bases between. CDR1 KGHSH and CDR2 LQKENI come from the germline V gene.

The chain uses TRBV28 and TRBJ1-1; D gene uncertain. Looked up from germline, CDR1 is MDHEN and CDR2 is SYDVKM. V lost 7 bases and J lost 1, with 10 bases in between. The CDR3 totals 13 residues. The CDR3 nucleotides read TGTGCCAGCATTCAGCTGAGGAACACTGAAGCTTTCTTT. Translation: CASIQLRNTEAFF.

This clone has at least ten counts. The CDR3 region has the DNA TGTGCCAGCAGTCCGCCAGAAGCGGAGACCCAGTACTTC. Residues: CASSPPEAETQYF. The chain couples TRBV12-3 or TRBV12-4 to TRBJ2-5, with D uncertain. This CDR3 has 13 residues. Trimming took 5 bases from V and 5 from J, leaving 12 bases between them.

The rearrangement uses TRBV14 and TRBJ2-7, with no clear D. Germline CDR1 is SGHDN and CDR2 is FVKESK. Trimming left V 1 base short and J 3 bases short, with 10 bases between. The CDR3 loop spans 14 amino acids. The chain's CDR3 is CASSQGVSYYEQYF. For the CDR3, the DNA is TGTGCCAGCAGCCAAGGGGTAAGTTACTACGAGCAGTACTTC.

The J gene is TRBJ2-5, the V gene TRBV7-2; a possible D gene is TRBD1 (6 bases). The CDR3 spans 14 residues. Trimming left V 6 bases short and J 2 bases short, with 13 bases between. Germline V CDR1 and CDR2: SGHTA, FQGNSA. The CDR3 region has the DNA TGTGCCAGCAGTAACAGGGCCCCACAAGAGACCCAGTACTTC. Translation gives CASSNRAPQETQYF.

Comments on this clone: The same CDR3 can be traced to other DNA sequences in this sample. This chain joins TRBV19 and TRBJ1-4, with D unresolved. CDR1 and CDR2 (germline): LNHDA, SQIVND (reference sequence). Trimming took off 3 bases at V and 0 bases at J, with 5 bases between the two ends. The CDR3 runs 14 residues. CDR3 amino acids: CASSITATNEKLFF. The CDR3 bases are TGTGCCAGTAGTATCACCGCAACTAATGAAAAACTGTTTTTT.